This T cell receptor (beta chain) emerged from a study of T cell clonality in common variable immunodeficiency. This clone occurred many times. No antigen is known for it. The read ends 3 residues before the CDR3 terminus; that terminus is restored from the germline J gene. Study-wide results and limits: CVID patient heterogeneity limited repertoire-clinical complication correlations. In common variable immunodeficiency, TCR beta chains reportedly carried fewer deletions and N-nucleotide insertions. Compared with healthy controls, CVID subjects showed increased TCRbeta clonality, mostly in about a third. Authors noted CVID clonality's cause needs subpopulation repertoire sequencing.

This CDR3 contains 16 residues. Losses at the gene ends were 4 bases for V and 1 base for J; bases not matched to a gene: 9. CDR1 is SGDLS, CDR2 YYNGEE, per germline. Sequencing input was equivalent genomic DNA from CVID and controls. Profiled with immunoSEQ multiplex PCR; TCRdb holds only in-frame clones, not every one. The sample presents just under 20,000 clones, none singletons. V gene TRBV9 combines with J gene TRBJ2-3; 7 bases map to TRBD1. Sequencing was carried out using peripheral blood mononuclear cells. The source is a human donor with common variable immunodeficiency. The covered CDR3 bases are TGTGCCAGCAGCCCCAGACAGGGAACGGGCACAGATACG. This gives the protein CASSPRQGTGTDT. The CDR3, in full, reads CASSPRQGTGTDTQYF. Variable domain in full (rest from reference TRBV9 and TRBJ2-3): DSGVTQTPKHLITATGQRVTLRCSPRSGDLSVYWYQQSLDQGLQFLIQYYNGEERAKGNILERFSAQQFPDLHSELNLSSLELGDSALYFCASSPRQGTGTDTQYFGPGTRLTVL.